The present T cell receptor (beta chain) was sequenced within a study of blood T cells in healthy people across ages. General study findings and limits: Long-lived donors exceeded aged donors in naive CD4+ cells and diversity.

Primed by a sample-barcoded 5' primer and a J-beta primer mix, a second PCR proceeded for roughly 6 to 12 cycles. Every sample gave at least 3 million paired-end reads containing CDR3. From the 5' RACE reads, TCRdb called clonotypes with MiXCR, one entry per CDR3 protein. Among around 900,000 distinct CDR3 sequences listed, around 26% were seen once. Germline V CDR1 and CDR2: SGHVS, FQNEAQ. V trimming: 5 bases; J trimming: 3 bases; junction bases outside the gene matches: 7. The CDR3 is 15 amino acids. Every participating donor contributed roughly 9.6 milliliters of peripheral blood through a draw. This clonotype appeared a few times. Its antigen remains unknown.

The V and J genes are TRBV7-8 and TRBJ2-7; the match to TRBD1 covers 10 bases. The sample taken for sequencing was blood. The sequence derives from a woman older than 75 in good health. Here the CDR3 DNA reads TGTGCCAGCAGCCAGGACAGGGGGGGACTCTACGAGCAGTACTTC. The encoded protein is CASSQDRGGLYEQYF.